A selection of T cell receptor beta chains follows, all from one sample in a study of shared clonotypes between healthy human individuals. Assay used: immunoSEQ multiplex PCR; TCRdb lists only in-frame clones, some missing. In the table there are under 1 million clones, 96% of which are singletons. Sequenced: naive CD8+ T cells sorted from blood. The receptors derive from a man aged 25 to 40 in good health. CDR3s include the opening cysteine and the closing phenylalanine or tryptophan. A D gene is named only where the DNA matches it firmly. Clone size is stated in some rows and not others, as once, few, many or a class when expanded.

d_call: -; j_call: TRBJ2-2; v_call: TRBV25-1; clone_size: once; cdr3_aa: CASSEYKGGFNTGELFF; cdr3_nt: TGTGCCAGCAGTGAATATAAGGGGGGCTTTAACACCGGGGAGCTGTTTTTT
d_call: TRBD1; j_call: TRBJ2-3; v_call: TRBV27; clone_size: -; cdr3_aa: CASSSQGAGTDTQYF; cdr3_nt: TGTGCCAGCAGTTCGCAGGGGGCAGGGACAGATACGCAGTATTTT
d_call: -; j_call: TRBJ2-3; v_call: TRBV9; clone_size: -; cdr3_aa: CASSGEGGDLTTDTQYF; cdr3_nt: TGTGCCAGCAGCGGCGAGGGGGGCGATCTAACGACAGATACGCAGTATTTT
d_call: -; j_call: TRBJ2-3; v_call: TRBV27; clone_size: -; cdr3_aa: CASGADTQYF; cdr3_nt: TGTGCCAGCGGCGCAGATACGCAGTATTTT
d_call: TRBD1; j_call: TRBJ2-1; v_call: TRBV6-5; clone_size: once; cdr3_aa: CASSYGTGNEQFF; cdr3_nt: TGTGCCAGCAGTTACGGGACAGGCAATGAGCAGTTCTTC
d_call: TRBD1; j_call: TRBJ2-7; v_call: TRBV4-1; clone_size: -; cdr3_aa: CASSQSDRDEQYF; cdr3_nt: TGCGCCAGCAGCCAGAGTGACAGGGACGAGCAGTACTTC
d_call: -; j_call: TRBJ2-7; v_call: TRBV5-6; clone_size: -; cdr3_aa: CASSLEVRGAYEQYF; cdr3_nt: TGTGCCAGCAGCTTGGAGGTCAGGGGCGCGTACGAGCAGTACTTC
d_call: TRBD1; j_call: TRBJ2-3; v_call: TRBV4-3; clone_size: -; cdr3_aa: CASKMGQGGTDTQYF; cdr3_nt: TGCGCCAGTAAGATGGGACAGGGGGGCACAGATACGCAGTATTTT
d_call: TRBD1; j_call: TRBJ1-4; v_call: TRBV15; clone_size: -; cdr3_aa: CATSMDRGHEKLFF; cdr3_nt: TGTGCCACCAGCATGGACAGGGGACATGAAAAACTGTTTTTT
d_call: TRBD1; j_call: TRBJ2-3; v_call: TRBV29-1; clone_size: once; cdr3_aa: CSAFPDRGQVPDTQYF; cdr3_nt: TGCAGCGCTTTCCCGGACAGGGGGCAAGTCCCAGATACGCAGTATTTT
d_call: TRBD2; j_call: TRBJ2-7; v_call: TRBV9; clone_size: -; cdr3_aa: CASSKGLAGAYEQYF; cdr3_nt: TGTGCCAGCAGTAAGGGCCTAGCGGGAGCGTACGAGCAGTACTTC
d_call: TRBD1; j_call: TRBJ2-7; v_call: TRBV27; clone_size: -; cdr3_aa: CASRPGTESSYEQYF; cdr3_nt: TGTGCCAGCAGGCCCGGGACAGAGAGCTCCTACGAGCAGTACTTC
d_call: -; j_call: TRBJ2-1; v_call: TRBV6-1; clone_size: -; cdr3_aa: CASSEIGVRDNEQFF; cdr3_nt: TGTGCCAGCAGTGAAATCGGTGTCAGGGACAATGAGCAGTTCTTC
d_call: TRBD2; j_call: TRBJ2-2; v_call: TRBV4-3; clone_size: -; cdr3_aa: CASSHGLAGPFGELFF; cdr3_nt: TGCGCCAGCAGCCATGGACTAGCGGGGCCGTTCGGGGAGCTGTTTTTT
d_call: TRBD1; j_call: TRBJ2-5; v_call: TRBV6-5; clone_size: -; cdr3_aa: CASSSRPSGTEETQYF; cdr3_nt: TGTGCCAGCAGTTCACGACCCTCCGGGACAGAAGAGACCCAGTACTTC
d_call: -; j_call: TRBJ1-1; v_call: TRBV19; clone_size: -; cdr3_aa: CASSISQMGRRGHFF; cdr3_nt: TGTGCCAGTAGTATATCCCAAATGGGCCGACGAGGACATTTCTTT
d_call: TRBD2; j_call: TRBJ2-1; v_call: TRBV27; clone_size: -; cdr3_aa: CASSPETSFDNEQFF; cdr3_nt: TGTGCCAGCTCCCCAGAGACTAGCTTCGACAATGAGCAGTTCTTC
d_call: -; j_call: TRBJ1-2; v_call: TRBV6-5; clone_size: -; cdr3_aa: CASSYGQGLYYGYTF; cdr3_nt: TGTGCCAGCAGTTACGGCCAGGGGTTATACTATGGCTACACCTTC
d_call: -; j_call: TRBJ2-1; v_call: TRBV29-1; clone_size: -; cdr3_aa: CSVVDPWGGSEQFF; cdr3_nt: TGCAGCGTCGTAGACCCGTGGGGAGGCAGTGAGCAGTTCTTC
d_call: TRBD2; j_call: TRBJ2-7; v_call: TRBV29-1; clone_size: -; cdr3_aa: CSARSGNTYEQYF; cdr3_nt: TGCAGCGCTCGTAGCGGGAATACCTACGAGCAGTACTTC
d_call: -; j_call: TRBJ1-1; v_call: TRBV18; clone_size: -; cdr3_aa: CASSPPLGEAFF; cdr3_nt: TGTGCCAGCTCACCACCTTTAGGTGAAGCTTTCTTT
d_call: TRBD2; j_call: TRBJ2-5; v_call: TRBV6-1; clone_size: -; cdr3_aa: CASSGGLAGDRVKTQYF; cdr3_nt: TGTGCCAGCAGTGGGGGACTAGCGGGAGACCGAGTTAAGACCCAGTACTTC
d_call: -; j_call: TRBJ2-2; v_call: TRBV27; clone_size: few; cdr3_aa: CASSLLDTGELFF; cdr3_nt: TGTGCCAGCAGTTTACTCGACACCGGGGAGCTGTTTTTT
d_call: -; j_call: TRBJ2-2; v_call: TRBV19; clone_size: once; cdr3_aa: CASSIGLGVSRELFF; cdr3_nt: TGTGCCAGTAGTATTGGGCTGGGGGTGTCCCGAGAGCTGTTTTTT
d_call: -; j_call: TRBJ2-7; v_call: TRBV7-8; clone_size: -; cdr3_aa: CASSLLSGAISYEQYF; cdr3_nt: TGTGCCAGCAGCTTATTGTCAGGGGCCATCTCCTACGAGCAGTACTTC
d_call: -; j_call: TRBJ1-1; v_call: TRBV7-6; clone_size: -; cdr3_aa: CASSPRALGGGRVGTEAFF; cdr3_nt: TGTGCCAGCAGCCCCCGGGCCTTAGGTGGTGGCCGAGTGGGCACTGAAGCTTTCTTT
d_call: -; j_call: TRBJ2-7; v_call: TRBV11-2; clone_size: -; cdr3_aa: CASSARGSGPTVGEQYF; cdr3_nt: TGTGCCAGCAGCGCCAGGGGTAGCGGACCTACGGTGGGCGAGCAGTACTTC
d_call: -; j_call: TRBJ2-1; v_call: TRBV30; clone_size: once; cdr3_aa: CAWSTAFHEQFF; cdr3_nt: TGTGCCTGGAGTACAGCGTTCCATGAGCAGTTCTTC
d_call: -; j_call: TRBJ2-1; v_call: TRBV19; clone_size: -; cdr3_aa: CASSSDPPGTSLHEQFF; cdr3_nt: TGTGCCAGTAGTTCGGACCCCCCCGGGACCTCGTTGCATGAGCAGTTCTTC
d_call: TRBD2; j_call: TRBJ2-5; v_call: TRBV4-3; clone_size: -; cdr3_aa: CASSLWDGGTSSQETQYF; cdr3_nt: TGCGCCAGCAGCCTTTGGGACGGCGGGACTAGCAGCCAAGAGACCCAGTACTTC